A single sample gave rise to the 11 T cell receptor beta chains below, sequenced in a study of T cell changes during pregnancy in multiple sclerosis. Assay: immunoSEQ multiplex PCR; the TCRdb copy retains only in-frame clones and omits some. Here the sample spans tens of thousands of clones, roughly nine tenths being singletons. Source: CD4+ T cells from peripheral blood mononuclear cells, taken in the first trimester of pregnancy. Source of these receptors: a female donor with multiple sclerosis, enrolled in a pregnancy study.

The J gene is TRBJ2-1, the V gene TRBV19, with 12 bases that match TRBD2. The CDR3 extends over 17 amino acids. The germline CDR1 and CDR2 sequences are LNHDA and SQIVND (reference sequence). J was trimmed by 4 bases and V by 4 bases; bases with no gene match: 8. CDR3 DNA sequence: TGTGCCAGTAGTACCACACTAGCGGGGGGACCTTACAATGAGCAGTTCTTC. Its protein product is CASSTTLAGGPYNEQFF.

The rearrangement uses TRBV18 and TRBJ2-3; 13 bases line up with TRBD2. V dropped 8 bases and J dropped 0; count of bases not matched to a gene: 2. This CDR3 region has 15 residues. Germline values: CDR1 KGHSH, CDR2 LQKENI. The CDR3 here is CASRTSGGSTDTQYF. The CDR3 region has the DNA TGTGCCAGCCGGACTAGCGGGGGAAGCACAGATACGCAGTATTTT. Full variable domain (remainder filled in from reference TRBV18 and TRBJ2-3): NAGVMQNPRHLVRRRGQEARLRCSPMKGHSHVYWYRQLPEEGLKFMVYLQKENIIDESGMPKERFSAEFPKEGPSILRIQQVVRGDSAAYFCASRTSGGSTDTQYFGPGTRLTVL.

The rearrangement joins TRBV28 to TRBJ1-1; 7 nucleotides line up with TRBD1. V lost 8 bases, J lost 1 base, and 4 bases stayed unmatched. The CDR3 is 13 residues long. In germline, CDR1 is MDHEN, CDR2 SYDVKM. The CDR3 bases are TGTGCCAGCGGGCAGGGGGGGAACACTGAAGCTTTCTTT. Protein: CASGQGGNTEAFF.

The V gene is TRBV7-8, the J gene TRBJ2-5; D is uncertain. The CDR3 sequence is 11 residues long. V was cut by 5 bases and J by 2 bases, with 3 bases left in between. Per the germline V gene, CDR1 is SGHVS and CDR2 is FQNEAQ. The CDR3, as DNA: TGTGCCAGCAGCCCACAAGAGACCCAGTACTTC. As protein: CASSPQETQYF.

The chain combines TRBV18 with TRBJ1-3; 9 bases align to TRBD1. The V segment lost 6 bases and the J segment 0 bases; nucleotides outside the gene matches: 6. This CDR3 comprises 16 residues. In germline, CDR1 is KGHSH, CDR2 LQKENI. CDR3: CASSVQGATSGNTIYF. The CDR3 DNA is TGTGCCAGCTCGGTACAGGGGGCAACCTCTGGAAACACCATATATTTT.

The genes are TRBV10-3 and TRBJ1-5; D unresolved. Germline loops: CDR1 ENHRY, CDR2 SYGVKD. The ends were cut back, 3 bases at V and 0 bases at J, with 9 bases in the middle. This CDR3 spans 15 amino acids. The CDR3 nucleotides read TGTGCCATCAGTGACGGGGTGCTTAGCAATCAGCCCCAGCATTTT. Residues: CAISDGVLSNQPQHF.

The chain carries TRBV6-4 and TRBJ1-6; 10 nucleotides agree with TRBD1. CDR3 size: 15 residues. V lost 8 bases, J lost 9 bases, and 10 bases stayed unmatched. CDR1 and CDR2 (germline): MRHNA, SNTAGT. This CDR3 is CASARGQGDGSPLHF. The DNA for the CDR3 is TGTGCCAGCGCCCGAGGACAGGGGGATGGTTCACCCCTCCACTTT.

This chain connects TRBV7-3 to TRBJ2-5; 9 bases align to TRBD1. V lost 1 base and J lost 5; bases outside the gene matches: 2. This CDR3 spans 14 amino acids. CDR1 SGHTA and CDR2 FQGTGA come from the germline V gene. The CDR3 nucleotides are TGTGCCAGCAGCTTAAGTGGGACAGGGGAGACCCAGTACTTC. It codes for CASSLSGTGETQYF.

The V and J genes are TRBV6-5 and TRBJ1-2; 10 nucleotides line up with TRBD1. The CDR3 has 16 amino acids. Per germline, CDR1 MNHEY and CDR2 SVGAGI. V lost 1 base, J lost 3 bases, and 5 bases stayed unmatched. CDR3 coding DNA: TGTGCCAGCAGTTACTTGACAGGGGGCTTCGACTATGGCTACACCTTC. Amino acids: CASSYLTGGFDYGYTF.

This chain uses TRBV14 with TRBJ2-4; TRBD2 matches 7 bases. CDR1 is SGHDN, CDR2 FVKESK, per germline. V lost 4 bases, J lost 6 bases, and 6 bases stayed unmatched. The CDR3 runs 14 residues. The chain's CDR3 is CASSRTGLLNIQYF. CDR3 sequence (DNA): TGTGCCAGCAGCCGCACGGGACTATTAAACATTCAGTACTTC.

This clone was detected only once. The chain joins TRBV30 to TRBJ2-7; D possibly corresponds to TRBD1 (5 bases). Trimming cost V 3 bases and J 7 bases, with 10 bases left between them. The germline gives CDR1 GTSNPN, CDR2 SVGIG (reference sequence). CDR3 size: 11 residues. The CDR3 DNA follows: TGTGCCTGGAGCAGGGTGGGGGAGCAGTACTTC. Protein product: CAWSRVGEQYF.